Listed here are 11 T cell receptor beta chains from one sample, sequenced in a study of blood T cell repertoires in COVID-19 (TCRdb year 2020). Libraries were constructed by the immunoSEQ multiplex PCR assay. TCRdb re-hosts the immuneACCESS table, in-frame sequences only. Its copies lack some clones; in the studies checked, an unresolved V gene accounts for under half of them, and the cause for the rest is not known. For this sample the table gives about 220,000 clones, of which around 82% were detected only once. About 3.8% of the sample is held by the ten biggest clonotypes. Sequenced sample: PBMCs or T cells enriched from blood (not recorded which). These receptors originate from a woman in her thirties or forties who had been exposed to COVID-19.

The chain links TRBV28 to TRBJ1-6; 10 nucleotides agree with TRBD1. V was pared by 6 bases and J by 9 bases, with 8 bases of the junction left unmatched. The CDR3 length is 15 residues. Per the germline V gene, CDR1 is MDHEN and CDR2 is SYDVKM. Here the CDR3 reads CASSLGQGPASPLHF. CDR3 DNA sequence: TGTGCCAGCAGCCTGGGACAGGGGCCCGCTTCACCCCTCCACTTT.

This chain links TRBV7-6 with TRBJ2-5; no definite D call. The CDR3 covers 15 residues. V was cut by 1 base and J by 5 bases, with 14 bases left in between. Germline V lookup: CDR1 SGHVS, CDR2 FNYEAQ. CDR3 protein: CASSLGSIEEETQYF. The CDR3 DNA is TGTGCCAGCAGCTTAGGATCAATCGAGGAGGAGACCCAGTACTTC. Based on the CDR3 plus reference TRBV7-6 and TRBJ2-5, the full variable domain is GAGVSQSPRYKVTKRGQDVALRCDPISGHVSLYWYRQALGQGPEFLTYFNYEAQQDKSGLPNDRFSAERPEGSISTLTIQRTEQRDSAMYRCASSLGSIEEETQYFGPGTRLLVL.

This clone appeared a single time. The chain employs TRBV7-2 and TRBJ2-3; 7 positions agree with TRBD2. Germline-derived CDR1 and CDR2 are SGHTA and FQGNSA. There are 14 residues in the CDR3. V was clipped by 5 bases and J by 2 bases; unmatched bases: 4. The chain's CDR3 is CASSRDYYTDTQYF. CDR3 coding DNA: TGTGCCAGCAGCCGGGACTACTACACAGATACGCAGTATTTT. The variable domain in full, with the rest retrieved from reference TRBV7-2 and TRBJ2-3, is GAGVSQSPSNKVTEKGKDVELRCDPISGHTALYWYRQSLGQGLEFLIYFQGNSAPDKSGLPSDRFSAERTGGSVSTLTIQRTQQEDSAVYLCASSRDYYTDTQYFGPGTRLTVL.

The rearrangement joins TRBV7-3 to TRBJ2-2, with 12 bases lining up with TRBD1. This CDR3 contains 16 residues. V lost 5 bases, J lost 7 bases, and 8 bases stayed unmatched. CDR1 and CDR2 (germline): SGHTA, FQGTGA. CDR3 DNA: TGTGCCAGCAGCCCCCAGGGACAGGGGGCGGTCGGGGAGCTGTTTTTT. This codes for CASSPQGQGAVGELFF.

The rearrangement links TRBV19 to TRBJ1-1; 9 bases are shared with TRBD1. V lost 4 bases and J lost 4; bases outside the gene matches: 4. The CDR3 extends over 14 amino acids. Germline V gene data show CDR1 as LNHDA and CDR2 as SQIVND (reference sequence). CDR3 residues: CASSRWTGVTEAFF. CDR3 sequence (DNA): TGTGCCAGTAGTAGATGGACAGGGGTCACTGAAGCTTTCTTT.

This clone has only one observation. This sequence joins TRBV6-1 and TRBJ1-3; D gene unclear. Germline assignment: CDR1 MNHNS and CDR2 SASEGT. With 3 bases removed from V and 2 bases from J, the gap between germline ends came to 11 bases. The CDR3 runs 15 residues. The CDR3 DNA follows: TGTGCCAGCAGTGAGAGTATTTCACCTGGAAACACCATATATTTT. It specifies CASSESISPGNTIYF.

In DNA, the CDR3 is TGTGCCAGCAGCTTGGTCAGGGATATCCGTTCGGTCGGCTACACCTTC. It codes for CASSLVRDIRSVGYTF. The gene calls are TRBV7-9 and TRBJ1-2, with a possible D match to TRBD1 (5 bases). CDR1 is SEHNR, CDR2 FQNEAQ, per germline (reference sequence). The length of the CDR3 is 16 residues. V was pared by 3 bases and J by 8 bases, with 22 bases between. Together with reference TRBV7-9 and TRBJ1-2, the CDR3 gives the full variable domain: DTGVSQNPRHKITKRGQNVTFRCDPISEHNRLYWYRQTLGQGPEFLTYFQNEAQLEKSRLLSDRFSAERPKGSFSTLEIQRTEQGDSAMYLCASSLVRDIRSVGYTFGSGTRLTVV.

The chain is built from TRBV7-6 and TRBJ1-1, with D unclear. Germline V gene data show CDR1 as SGHVS and CDR2 as FNYEAQ. V was cut by 2 bases and J by 1 base, with 8 bases left in between. The CDR3 runs to 14 residues. CDR3 nucleotides: TGTGCCAGCAGCTTAATGGCCCAGAACACTGAAGCTTTCTTT. This encodes CASSLMAQNTEAFF. Full variable domain (outside the CDR3, taken from reference TRBV7-6 and TRBJ1-1): GAGVSQSPRYKVTKRGQDVALRCDPISGHVSLYWYRQALGQGPEFLTYFNYEAQQDKSGLPNDRFSAERPEGSISTLTIQRTEQRDSAMYRCASSLMAQNTEAFFGQGTRLTVV.

The chain has TRBV4-2 and TRBJ2-3; TRBD2 aligns across 8 bases. Germline lookup yields CDR1 LGHNA and CDR2 YNFKEQ. Trimming removed 2 bases from V and 0 bases from J; junction bases left unmatched: 7. The CDR3 covers 17 residues. The DNA for the CDR3 is TGTGCCAGCAGCCAACAGAGCCGACTAGCGAGCACAGATACGCAGTATTTT. This codes for CASSQQSRLASTDTQYF.

The chain couples TRBV10-3 to TRBJ1-3; 9 bases are a match to TRBD1. J was trimmed by 4 bases and V by 8 bases; bases with no gene match: 3. The CDR3 totals 13 residues. Germline values: CDR1 ENHRY, CDR2 SYGVKD. The CDR3: CAISTGGGNTIYF. CDR3 nucleotide sequence: TGTGCCATCTCGACAGGGGGAGGAAACACCATATATTTT.

CDR3 sequence reads: CASRPGTGIPTSTDTQYF. The CDR3 coding sequence is TGTGCCAGCAGACCCGGGACAGGGATCCCTACTAGCACAGATACGCAGTATTTT. J is TRBJ2-3 and V is TRBV2; 9 bases align to TRBD1. Germline lookup yields CDR1 SNHLY and CDR2 FYNNEI. There are 18 residues in the CDR3. V gave up 6 bases and J gave up 0 bases; unmatched junction bases: 13. Full variable domain (rest looked up from reference TRBV2 and TRBJ2-3): EPEVTQTPSHQVTQMGQEVILRCVPISNHLYFYWYRQILGQKVEFLVSFYNNEISEKSEIFDDQFSVERPDGSNFTLKIRSTKLEDSAMYFCASRPGTGIPTSTDTQYFGPGTRLTVL.